A selection of T cell receptor beta chains follows, all from one sample in a study of blood T cell repertoires in COVID-19. Sequencing was performed with immunoSEQ multiplex PCR; in TCRdb, only in-frame clones are kept and a portion is missing. Of fewer than 250,000 clones in the sample, nearly 85% were seen once. The sequenced sample consisted of peripheral blood. These TCRs come from a human donor in a cohort sampled during active COVID-19. Both conserved end residues are part of each CDR3. The order of the fields is CDR3 length, J gene, V gene, D gene, clone size, CDR3 DNA, CDR3 protein. D genes are given only for firm matches. Some rows mark clone size as missing; the rest say once, few, many or name a class of expanded clone.

>13|TRBJ2-5|TRBV24-1|NA|NA
TGTGCCACCAGTGATGTCTCGCAAGAGACCCAGTACTTC
CATSDVSQETQYF
>15|TRBJ2-1|TRBV3-1/TRBV3-2|NA|NA
TGTGCCAGCAGCCGGCGGAGAAGCTCCTACAATGAGCAGTTCTTC
CASSRRRSSYNEQFF
>16|TRBJ1-1|TRBV11-2|NA|NA
TGTGCCAGCAGCTTAGAGGGGTCGGGGTCCAGAACTGAAGCTTTCTTT
CASSLEGSGSRTEAFF
>13|TRBJ2-7|TRBV5-6|NA|large
TGTGCCAGCAGCTTTTACGGAGACTACGAGCAGTACTTC
CASSFYGDYEQYF
>13|TRBJ1-1|TRBV10-3|TRBD1|NA
TGTGCCATCAGGACAGGGGTTGCCACTGAAGCTTTCTTT
CAIRTGVATEAFF
>12|TRBJ1-2|TRBV19|NA|once
TGTGCCAGTAAGGGGGTCTATTATGGCTACACCTTC
CASKGVYYGYTF
>17|TRBJ2-6|TRBV3-1/TRBV3-2|NA|NA
TGTGCCAGCAGCCAACGATCGGGGTTCTCTGGGGCCAACGTCCTGACTTTC
CASSQRSGFSGANVLTF
>13|TRBJ1-4|TRBV6-5|NA|NA
TGTGCCAGCAGCCAGACAGGCCCTGAAAAACTGTTTTTT
CASSQTGPEKLFF
>14|TRBJ1-1|TRBV10-3|TRBD1|once
TGTGCCATCACCTTGGGACAGGGGAACACTGAAGCTTTCTTT
CAITLGQGNTEAFF
>14|TRBJ1-2|TRBV2|NA|NA
TGTGCCAGCAGTGAAGCAAAGGGGGTAGGCGGCTACACCTTC
CASSEAKGVGGYTF
>15|TRBJ2-2|TRBV5-1|TRBD2|NA
TGCGCCAGCAGCCCCGACGGACTAGCGGGGGGGGAGCTGTTTTTT
CASSPDGLAGGELFF
>14|TRBJ1-2|TRBV2|NA|NA
TGTGCCAGCAGTGAAGAAACTTATGGCTATGGCTACACCTTC
CASSEETYGYGYTF
>14|TRBJ2-3|TRBV7-3|NA|NA
TGTGCCAGCAGCTTAAGGGGGGGCGCAGATACGCAGTATTTT
CASSLRGGADTQYF
>16|TRBJ1-2|TRBV9|TRBD1|NA
TGTGCCAGCAGCGCGCCACAGGGGGGACAGATCTATGGCTACACCTTC
CASSAPQGGQIYGYTF
>15|TRBJ2-3|TRBV19|TRBD2|NA
TGTGCCAGTAGTACGAGCGGGAGCCCCCCAGATACGCAGTATTTT
CASSTSGSPPDTQYF
>15|TRBJ2-1|TRBV3-1/TRBV3-2|TRBD2|NA
TGTGCCAGCAGCCAGGGCGGGAGCTCCTACAATGAGCAGTTCTTC
CASSQGGSSYNEQFF
>15|TRBJ1-2|TRBV19|NA|few
TGTGCCAGTAGTGGGGCAGGGGAAAGGAGCTATGGCTACACCTTC
CASSGAGERSYGYTF
>16|TRBJ2-5|TRBV24-1|TRBD1|NA
TGTGCCACCAGTGATTGGGGACGGCGGACAGGAGAGACCCAGTACTTC
CATSDWGRRTGETQYF
>14|TRBJ2-7|TRBV19|TRBD1|NA
TGTGCCAGTAGTACTCGACAGGGGGCTCGAGAGCAGTACTTC
CASSTRQGAREQYF